The 17 T cell receptor beta chains below all came from one sample that was sequenced in a study of T cell responses to AZD1222 COVID-19 vaccine. Assay: immunoSEQ multiplex PCR; the TCRdb copy retains only in-frame clones and omits some. The sample holds about 110,000 clones; about 85% are singletons and the top ten take about 5%. The input for sequencing was peripheral blood, taken 28 days after the second AZD1222 dose. The receptors were sampled from an adult who received the AZD1222 COVID-19 vaccine.

This clone has just one count. J is TRBJ1-3 and V is TRBV18; D gene ambiguous. V was shortened by 0 bases and J by 0 bases, with 9 bases between the two germline ends. Germline values: CDR1 KGHSH, CDR2 LQKENI. This CDR3 has 16 residues. In nucleotides, the CDR3 is TGTGCCAGCTCACCACCGTTGGGAACCTCTGGAAACACCATATATTTT. Its translation: CASSPPLGTSGNTIYF.

The genes are TRBV5-1 and TRBJ2-1, with TRBD2 matching over 9 bases. With V trimmed by 2 bases and J by 5 bases, 5 bases remained unmatched. The length of the CDR3 is 15 residues. Germline CDR1 SGHRS, CDR2 YFSETQ. The chain's CDR3 is CASSFLGLANNEQFF. CDR3 DNA sequence: TGCGCCAGCAGCTTTTTGGGACTAGCAAACAATGAGCAGTTCTTC.

This clone has a handful of counts. CDR3 nucleotide sequence: TGCGCCAGCAGCCCGTCGGGGGTACGGGGGCCCACTGAAGCTTTCTTT. This gives the protein CASSPSGVRGPTEAFF. The rearrangement joins TRBV4-1 to TRBJ1-1; possible D gene TRBD1, 6 bases. Germline loops: CDR1 MGHRA, CDR2 YSYEKL. The CDR3 extends over 16 amino acids. Between the trimmed V and J ends, which lost 4 bases and 4 bases, there was a span of 19 bases.

The chain uses TRBV24-1 and TRBJ1-5; D is undetermined. The V gene's germline CDR1 is KGHDR and CDR2 SFDVKD. The CDR3 has 15 residues. V was pared by 3 bases and J by 0 bases, with 8 bases between. The CDR3 spells CATSDRRLSNQPQHF. Written as DNA, the CDR3 is TGTGCCACCAGTGATCGGAGACTTAGCAATCAGCCCCAGCATTTT.

The chain recombines TRBV7-2 with TRBJ1-2; D unresolved. V was clipped by 1 base and J by 4 bases, with 13 bases between them. Germline V lookup: CDR1 SGHTA, CDR2 FQGNSA. The CDR3 contains 15 residues. This chain's CDR3 is CASSLGTHSAYGYTF. CDR3 bases: TGTGCCAGCAGCTTAGGGACCCACTCCGCCTATGGCTACACCTTC.

J is TRBJ1-2 and V is TRBV28; D is unresolved. This CDR3 region has 10 residues. Deletions cut 2 bases from V and 6 bases from J, with 1 base between. Per the germline V gene, CDR1 is MDHEN and CDR2 is SYDVKM. CDR3 bases: TGTGCCAGCAGTTTAAATGGCTACACCTTC. Its protein product is CASSLNGYTF.

The DNA for the CDR3 is TGTGCCAGCAGCACCGCGGGGGCACAAGAGACCCAGTACTTC. This gives the protein CASSTAGAQETQYF. The chain uses TRBV4-2 and TRBJ2-5; D is perhaps TRBD2 (7 bases). Germline CDR1 and CDR2: LGHNA and YNFKEQ. The CDR3 extends over 14 amino acids. The V end was cut by 5 bases, the J end by 2 bases, with 12 bases between.

This rearrangement joins TRBV28 to TRBJ1-5; D perhaps matches TRBD1 (5 bases). The CDR3 runs 14 residues. Germline V gene lookup returns CDR1 MDHEN and CDR2 SYDVKM. Trimming shortened V by 7 bases and J by 3 bases, and 13 bases separated the two germline ends. The CDR3 sequence is CASTSGPLNQPQHF. In DNA form, the CDR3 reads TGTGCCAGCACCTCGGGACCCCTCAATCAGCCCCAGCATTTT.

There are a few counts of this clone. The rearrangement joins TRBV19 to TRBJ2-7, with TRBD2 as a possible D gene (6 bases). Germline CDR1 is LNHDA and CDR2 is SQIVND (reference sequence). This CDR3 comprises 16 residues. The germline V and J ends were trimmed by 2 bases and 6 bases, with 20 bases remaining between them. CDR3 coding DNA: TGTGCCAGTAGTATAAGTGGAGGTGGTCTCGGGGGCGAGCAGTACTTC. It is translated as CASSISGGGLGGEQYF.

The rearrangement joins TRBV7-2 to TRBJ1-3, with D unresolved. Germline V gene data show CDR1 as SGHTA and CDR2 as FQGNSA. The CDR3 consists of 16 residues. Trimming removed 4 bases at V and 1 base at J, with 14 bases between. CDR3 in DNA: TGTGCCAGCAGCTACACCGGCTCCCTATCTGGAAACACCATATATTTT. Translating it yields CASSYTGSLSGNTIYF.

The rearrangement uses TRBV6-4 and TRBJ2-4; no definite D call. V was cut by 3 bases and J by 3 bases, with 15 bases left in between. The CDR3 extends over 16 amino acids. Germline V gene lookup returns CDR1 MRHNA and CDR2 SNTAGT. Here the CDR3 DNA reads TGTGCCAGCAGTGAACCCGTTGACAAACTCAAAAACATTCAGTACTTC. Protein sequence: CASSEPVDKLKNIQYF.

V and J are TRBV30 and TRBJ1-1, with D uncertain. Between the trimmed V and J ends, which lost 1 base and 5 bases, there was a span of 8 bases. Germline CDR1 and CDR2: GTSNPN and SVGIG (reference sequence). The CDR3 totals 12 residues. This CDR3 is CAWSGLRTEAFF. Here the CDR3 DNA reads TGTGCCTGGAGTGGTCTGCGGACTGAAGCTTTCTTT.

This clone was seen only a few times. V gene TRBV5-1 combines with J gene TRBJ2-7; 11 nucleotides align to TRBD1. Germline trimming cut 4 bases from V and 0 bases from J; bases unmatched to any gene: 0. This CDR3 contains 14 residues. CDR1 is SGHRS, CDR2 YFSETQ, per germline. The CDR3 DNA reads TGCGCCAGCAGCGGGACAGGGGGCTCCTACGAGCAGTACTTC. It is translated as CASSGTGGSYEQYF.

The V and J genes are TRBV5-1 and TRBJ2-7; perhaps TRBD1 as D (5 bases). Germline V CDR1 and CDR2: SGHRS, YFSETQ. The CDR3 is 14 amino acids. With 4 bases removed from V and 5 bases from J, the gap between germline ends came to 16 bases. CDR3 protein: CASSPTGTSHEQYF. DNA of the CDR3: TGCGCCAGCAGCCCCACAGGTACGTCCCACGAGCAGTACTTC.

This chain links TRBV9 with TRBJ1-5; 7 nucleotides match TRBD1. Looked up from germline, CDR1 is SGDLS and CDR2 is YYNGEE. The CDR3 runs to 14 residues. The ends lost 0 bases at V and 7 bases at J; junction bases unmatched: 4. CDR3 nucleotide sequence: TGTGCCAGCAGCGTAGGACAGGGAGGCCAGCCCCAGCATTTT. Translated, it gives CASSVGQGGQPQHF.

The chain employs TRBV24-1 and TRBJ2-5; no clear D. This CDR3 has 12 amino acids. CDR1 and CDR2 from the germline V gene are KGHDR and SFDVKD. Trimming removed 4 bases at V and 5 bases at J, with 7 bases between. CDR3 protein: CATSESAETQYF. The CDR3 nucleotides read TGTGCCACCAGTGAATCGGCGGAGACCCAGTACTTC.

The chain uses TRBV19 and TRBJ2-5, with TRBD1 matching 9 bases. The length of the CDR3 is 17 residues. Per the germline V gene, CDR1 is LNHDA and CDR2 is SQIVND (reference sequence). V shed 3 bases, J shed 5 bases, and the junction held 13 bases outside the gene matches. CDR3 amino acids: CASSMGIGQGFSETQYF. The CDR3 DNA is TGTGCCAGTAGTATGGGTATCGGACAGGGGTTTTCGGAGACCCAGTACTTC.